This TCR beta chain was sequenced during a study of T-cell memory formation after mild COVID-19. Overall study context: TCR clusters showed largely donor specificity. Study-level results: Day 15 to 85 contracting clones showed balanced CD4/CD8; later expanders leaned CD4+.

Germline values: CDR1 MRHNA, CDR2 SNTAGT. The CDR3 runs to 13 residues. Deletions cut 3 bases from V and 7 bases from J, with 7 bases between. As to this clonotype: Antigen unknown.

Each CDR3 protein gets one entry after TCRdb re-called the 5' RACE reads with MiXCR. The repertoire holds around 450,000 distinct CDR3 sequences, with roughly 24% as singletons. The receptor was derived from an adult woman who had mild COVID-19 (a few samples of this study predate the infection). Cell type and time point are not known. The chain recombines TRBV6-4 with TRBJ1-6; D gene ambiguous. The sample taken for sequencing was PBMCs or a T cell subset sorted from them (not recorded which). The CDR3 DNA is TGTGCCAGCAGTGAAATGAGGAATTCACCCCTCCACTTT. Protein: CASSEMRNSPLHF.